The TCR beta chain described here comes from a study of a mutant IDH1 vaccine in newly diagnosed glioma. Across the whole study: Averaging around 42 years of age, treated patients were around 60% male and roughly 38% female. The earlier regimen, radiotherapy, temozolomide, or both, was most often both.

Broader study findings: Pseudoprogression seemed unrelated to changes in top peripheral T cell clonotypes.

Sequenced by immunoSEQ multiplex PCR; TCRdb stores in-frame clones only, minus some. Of tens of thousands of clones in the sample, over 80% were seen once. Time point in this sample: week 47, end of study. Doses of 300 ug of mutant IDH1 20-mer peptide were given with topical imiquimod. There were eight vaccinations for patients, given in weeks 1, 3, 5, 7, 11, 15, 19 and 23. Details on this clone: Antigen unknown.

The receptor's source is a man aged 30 to 39 with glioma. Here the sequenced sample was PBMCs, taken from a glioma patient whose treatment included an IDH1 peptide vaccine.

CDR3 sequence (DNA): TGTGCCAGCAGCCAAGAAGCTAGGGACCCCCCCTACGAGCAGTACTTC. Encoded protein: CASSQEARDPPYEQYF. The chain is built from TRBV14 and TRBJ2-7, with D perhaps TRBD1 or TRBD2 (5 bases each). In germline, CDR1 is SGHDN, CDR2 FVKESK. Trimming took off 0 bases at V and 2 bases at J, with 14 bases between the two ends. This CDR3 has 16 amino acids. Looking up the rest from reference TRBV14 and TRBJ2-7 gives the full variable domain: EAGVTQFPSHSVIEKGQTVTLRCDPISGHDNLYWYRRVMGKEIKFLLHFVKESKQDESGMPNNRFLAERTGGTYSTLKVQPAELEDSGVYFCASSQEARDPPYEQYFGPGTRLTVT.